This record looks at one T cell receptor (beta chain) sequence and its context. What this receptor recognizes is not known. No per-base quality is available; no much larger clone lies one base away. These data originate in a study of identical twins (dated by TCRdb to the mid-2010s). Some background on the complete study: TCR alpha and beta repertoires from monozygotic twins, unrelated adults of various ages and cord blood were deep-sequenced to test whether fetal clonotypes persist. To rule out contamination, replicate twin experiments were performed at different times with different library preparation protocols. The research as a whole found: Out-of-frame TCR alpha sharing in monozygotic twins was systematically underestimated by recombination models, whereas sharing between unrelated individuals was in agreement with the recombination models. The excess sharing between twins in beta out-of-frame sequences was weaker because fewer shared sequences reduced the signal-to-noise ratio. Because the same donors could not be followed over many years, the conclusions relied on cross-sectional statistical analysis. Zero-insertion analyses could be partly confounded by invariant T cells such as MAIT and iNKT, although diverse VJ usage argued against such confounding for most clonotypes. Abundant cord blood beta clonotypes carried fewer insertions; young adult naive repertoires showed a weaker similar trend, while memory repertoires showed none. Compared with coincidental sharing between unrelated individuals, an excess of low generation-probability sequences was observed among out-of-frame TCR alpha sequences shared between twins.

Library preparation employed 5' RACE. Sequenced on an Illumina HiSeq 2000. A universal primer binding site was added through template switching, and the final cDNA carried a unique molecular identifier so that TCR cDNA molecules could be counted accurately. Specific primers in the conserved constant-segment region were used to synthesize first-strand cDNA for the TCR alpha and beta chains. To control for contamination, each cDNA library was double barcoded with a SMART-Mk sample barcode plus Illumina barcodes. TruSeq adapter sequences along with Illumina sample barcodes were introduced in two successive PCR steps. TCR alpha and beta cDNA libraries were sequenced on the Illumina HiSeq platform with custom primers. As for the authors' bioinformatics: MiGEC processed the raw reads to extract unique molecular identifiers, while MiXCR was used to determine the CDR3 positions. Recombination models were inferred per individual with the repgenHMM and IGoR tools using an EM algorithm. The analysis of shared clonotypes was done with the tcR package in R, with sharing normalized by the product of cloneset sizes. To study raw recombination free of thymic and clonal selection effects, out-of-frame nonproductive sequences were analyzed. Starting from the raw public reads, TCRdb applied fastp trimming at Q25, assembled clones with MiXCR and retained in-frame beta chains. For every CDR3 protein sequence, its rows merge into one entry that carries the most common genes and DNA. The authors' filters were not applied to this entry. The sample yields just under 650,000 distinct CDR3 sequences; 7.1% were counted once. About 1.6% of the sample lies in the top ten.

Only healthy Caucasian donors were included. The twin cohort consisted of three pairs of female monozygotic twins, all aged about 18 to 30 years. Peripheral blood mononuclear cells were used as the source from which RNA for TCR libraries was isolated. CDR3 length: 15 amino acids, cysteine to phenylalanine. Here the CDR3 DNA is all that survives: 45 bases in frame from base 1. Per the germline V gene (reference sequence), SEHNR is the CDR1 and FQNEAQ is the CDR2. V trim: 3 bases; J trim: 0 bases; unmatched bases: 2. These same data were also listed under a study on yellow fever vaccine responses in identical twins. That second publication adds: According to the authors, in identical twins the way T cells responded to vaccination appeared partly convergent and partly personalized. In the study, vaccine-responding T cell clones were precisely tracked in identical twins.

The receptor was isolated from a woman in her late teens or twenties in good health. The chain couples TRBV7-9 to TRBJ2-3; 8 junctional bases match TRBD2. The sequencing sample was made of PBMCs. The DNA sequence is TGTGCCAGCAGCTTTGCTAGCGGGAGCACAGATACGCAGTATTTT. Its product reads: CASSFASGSTDTQYF.